This T cell receptor (beta chain) was profiled in a study of regulatory T cells in long-lasting Graves disease. The time point is: newly diagnosed GD, antithyroid drugs for less than 3 months. After RNA was extracted from PBMCs, the TCR library was made from it. Through Arm-PCR of CDR3 regions and iRepertoire HTBI primers, TCR beta libraries were built. A single record per CDR3 protein comes from TCRdb applying MiXCR to the multiplex PCR reads. The sample contains 400,000 to 650,000 distinct CDR3 sequences, about 16% of which appear only once. The germline gives CDR1 MNHNS, CDR2 SASEGT. This CDR3 has 18 amino acids. V was clipped by 5 bases and J by 4 bases; unmatched bases: 19. These data were also reused for a study on T cells in Graves' hyperthyroidism and ophthalmopathy. From that report: During a first-round RT-PCR of the TCR CDR3, the HTBI primer set was used. Ophthalmopathy got predicted by the model a median approximately 6.3 months before its onset.

The rearrangement joins TRBV6-1 to TRBJ1-1, with 7 bases lining up with TRBD1. The input for sequencing was peripheral blood mononuclear cells (PBMCs), taken at new diagnosis, from a patient treated with antithyroid drugs. The TCR was taken from a woman aged 35-65 years with Graves disease. The CDR3 loop reads CASSPLPRQGRLGTEAFF. In nucleotides, the CDR3 is TGTGCCAGCAGTCCACTACCGAGACAGGGCAGACTAGGCACTGAAGCTTTCTTT.